Each of the 28 T cell receptor beta chains below was sequenced from the same sample in a study of shared clonotypes between healthy human individuals. The table came from immunoSEQ multiplex PCR; TCRdb's copy has only in-frame clones and leaves some out. The sample includes over a million clones, 96% seen only once; the top ten take roughly 1.2%. Sequencing was performed on naive CD4+ T cells sorted from blood. Subset noted: CD45RA+ positively selected. The receptors here all came from a man aged 30 to 39 in good health.

The chain carries TRBV29-1 and TRBJ2-3; 7 positions agree with TRBD1. Germline V gene data show CDR1 as SQVTM and CDR2 as ANQGSEA. The CDR3 spans 13 residues. V trimming: 5 bases; J trimming: 5 bases; junction bases outside the gene matches: 7. The CDR3 spells CSVSRAGGDTQYF. The CDR3 coding sequence is TGCAGCGTTTCGAGGGCAGGGGGAGATACGCAGTATTTT.

The chain joins TRBV19 to TRBJ1-1, with D maybe TRBD1 (6 bases). CDR1 is LNHDA, CDR2 SQIVND, per germline (reference sequence). The CDR3 is 15 amino acids. Trimming cost V 6 bases and J 0 bases, with 14 bases left between them. The CDR3 here is CASRLQGFMNTEAFF. The CDR3 DNA sequence: TGTGCCAGTAGGCTACAGGGATTCATGAACACTGAAGCTTTCTTT. The full variable domain, in which reference TRBV19 and TRBJ1-1 provide the parts outside the CDR3, is DGGITQSPKYLFRKEGQNVTLSCEQNLNHDAMYWYRQDPGQGLRLIYYSQIVNDFQKGDIAEGYSVSREKKESFPLTVTSAQKNPTAFYLCASRLQGFMNTEAFFGQGTRLTVV.

This sequence joins TRBV10-2 and TRBJ1-4; D gene unclear. The germline CDR1 and CDR2 sequences are WSHSY and SAAADI. The CDR3 has 17 amino acids. With 4 bases removed from V and 6 bases from J, the gap between germline ends came to 21 bases. The CDR3 DNA sequence: TGCGCCAGCAGTGTGGTCATTTCGGGGAATCGGGATGAAAAACTGTTTTTT. Its protein is CASSVVISGNRDEKLFF.

The V call is TRBV27, the J call TRBJ2-2, with 10 nucleotides matching TRBD1. The CDR3 sequence is 19 residues long. With 1 base clipped from V and 4 bases from J, the junction kept 12 bases outside the gene matches. Germline V gives CDR1 MNHEY, CDR2 SMNVEV (reference sequence). This CDR3 is CASSLLGQGSNRPTGELFF. CDR3 DNA sequence: TGTGCCAGCAGTTTATTGGGACAGGGGAGTAATCGTCCCACCGGGGAGCTGTTTTTT.

The chain employs TRBV6-5 and TRBJ1-5, with D perhaps TRBD1 (5 bases). The germline CDR1 and CDR2 sequences are MNHEY and SVGAGI. The CDR3 covers 13 residues. Trimming stripped 5 bases from V and 5 bases from J, with 10 bases between. CDR3 protein: CASSRQGHQPQHF. In nucleotides, the CDR3 is TGTGCCAGCAGTCGGCAGGGCCATCAGCCCCAGCATTTT.

This chain uses TRBV28 with TRBJ1-1; D gene uncertain. This CDR3 comprises 12 residues. Deletions cut 10 bases from V and 1 base from J, with 10 bases between. The germline CDR1 and CDR2 sequences are MDHEN and SYDVKM. The CDR3 coding sequence is TGTGCCACCGAAACTTGGAACACTGAAGCTTTCTTT. Translated: CATETWNTEAFF.

The genes are TRBV5-4 and TRBJ2-6; the match to TRBD2 covers 9 bases. The CDR3 sequence is 18 residues long. In germline, CDR1 is SGHNT, CDR2 YYREEE (reference sequence). J lost 4 bases, V lost 3 bases, and 11 bases had no gene match. CDR3 region: CASSSGREGPVGANVLTF. The CDR3 DNA is TGTGCCAGCAGCTCCGGGCGGGAGGGACCGGTAGGGGCCAACGTCCTGACTTTC.

This clone has just one count. The chain uses TRBV5-1 and TRBJ2-1; 8 bases line up with TRBD2. The CDR3 consists of 16 residues. Per germline, CDR1 SGHRS and CDR2 YFSETQ. The V segment lost 1 base and the J segment 4 bases; nucleotides outside the gene matches: 7. For the CDR3, the DNA is TGCGCCAGCAGCTTGTTGGAAGCTAGCGGGTACAATGAGCAGTTCTTC. Translated: CASSLLEASGYNEQFF.

This chain connects TRBV7-9 to TRBJ1-2, with 7 bases matching TRBD1. With 5 bases clipped from V and 8 bases from J, the junction kept 11 bases outside the gene matches. CDR3 length equals 14 residues. Germline V gene sequence: CDR1 SEHNR, CDR2 FQNEAQ (reference sequence). This chain's CDR3 is CASSRFGDRDGYTF. In nucleotides, the CDR3 is TGTGCCAGCAGCCGATTCGGCGACAGGGACGGCTACACCTTC.

In this sample, this clone turned up once. The rearrangement joins TRBV14 to TRBJ2-7, with 10 bases fitting TRBD1. J was trimmed by 0 bases and V by 3 bases; bases with no gene match: 2. The CDR3 contains 15 residues. Germline V gene data show CDR1 as SGHDN and CDR2 as FVKESK. The CDR3 loop is CASSQGQGNSYEQYF. In nucleotides, the CDR3 is TGTGCCAGCAGCCAGGGACAGGGGAACTCCTACGAGCAGTACTTC.

The chain carries TRBV6-6 and TRBJ2-2; no clear D gene. V lost 2 bases and J 2 bases, leaving 0 bases between the germline ends. The CDR3 is made up of 12 amino acids. CDR1 MNHNY and CDR2 SVGAGI come from the germline V gene (reference sequence). The CDR3 sequence: CASSYNTGELFF. CDR3 coding DNA: TGTGCCAGCAGTTACAACACCGGGGAGCTGTTTTTT.

V usage is TRBV28 and J usage is TRBJ1-2, with TRBD1 matching 8 bases. Germline V CDR1 and CDR2: MDHEN, SYDVKM. J lost 6 bases, V lost 8 bases, and 8 bases had no gene match. The CDR3 length is 13 residues. CDR3 loop: CASHQGAWDGYTF. The CDR3 DNA reads TGTGCCAGCCACCAGGGGGCGTGGGATGGCTACACCTTC.

This clone appeared once. The genes are TRBV9 and TRBJ2-1, with TRBD2 identical over 9 bases. From germline, CDR1 is SGDLS and CDR2 YYNGEE. V shed 3 bases and J 2 bases; nucleotides not matched to a gene: 6. The CDR3 runs 16 residues. In DNA form, the CDR3 reads TGTGCCAGCAGCGCTAAGGGGACTAGCACCTACAATGAGCAGTTCTTC. It specifies CASSAKGTSTYNEQFF. The full variable domain, its missing parts supplied by reference TRBV9 and TRBJ2-1, is DSGVTQTPKHLITATGQRVTLRCSPRSGDLSVYWYQQSLDQGLQFLIQYYNGEERAKGNILERFSAQQFPDLHSELNLSSLELGDSALYFCASSAKGTSTYNEQFFGPGTRLTVL.

This chain joins TRBV7-8 and TRBJ1-3; D is uncertain. V was clipped by 5 bases and J by 0 bases, with 20 bases between them. This CDR3 spans 18 amino acids. The germline V gene has CDR1 SGHVS and CDR2 FQNEAQ. CDR3 sequence: CASSLKMSLRPSGNTIYF. As DNA, the CDR3 is TGTGCCAGCAGCCTCAAGATGAGCCTTAGGCCCTCTGGAAACACCATATATTTT.

This clone appeared once. Different DNA sequences within this sample yield the same CDR3. This rearrangement joins TRBV28 to TRBJ2-7; D unclear. Germline lookup yields CDR1 MDHEN and CDR2 SYDVKM. This CDR3 is 13 amino acids long. V lost 1 base and J lost 3, with 7 bases in between. CDR3 in amino acids: CASSLSGLYEQYF. The CDR3 nucleotides are TGTGCCAGCAGTTTATCTGGCCTCTACGAGCAGTACTTC.

The genes are TRBV28 and TRBJ2-2; D is uncertain. Germline values: CDR1 MDHEN, CDR2 SYDVKM. The CDR3 sequence is 12 residues long. V gave up 10 bases and J gave up 5 bases, with 11 bases separating them. The CDR3 DNA reads as TGTGCCACCGATTCGGGTACCGGGGAGCTGTTTTTT. This sequence encodes CATDSGTGELFF. Filled out from reference TRBV28 and TRBJ2-2, the complete variable domain reads DVKVTQSSRYLVKRTGEKVFLECVQDMDHENMFWYRQDPGLGLRLIYFSYDVKMKEKGDIPEGYSVSREKKERFSLILESASTNQTSMYLCATDSGTGELFFGEGSRLTVL.

V gene TRBV9 combines with J gene TRBJ1-2; D gene uncertain. V gave up 0 bases and J gave up 4 bases, with 7 bases separating them. The CDR3 spans 13 residues. Looked up from germline, CDR1 is SGDLS and CDR2 is YYNGEE. This chain's CDR3 is CASSVVSGYGYTF. The DNA for the CDR3 is TGTGCCAGCAGCGTAGTGTCGGGCTATGGCTACACCTTC.

The rearrangement joins TRBV5-6 to TRBJ2-7, with no clear D. CDR1 is SGHDT, CDR2 YYEEEE, per germline. V gave up 3 bases and J gave up 0 bases, with 13 bases separating them. This CDR3 has 15 amino acids. Here the CDR3 DNA reads TGTGCCAGCAGCTCCAGACGAGCACTCTCCTACGAGCAGTACTTC. It is translated as CASSSRRALSYEQYF.

This clone showed up just once. V gene TRBV6-1 combines with J gene TRBJ2-7, with 9 bases fitting TRBD1. CDR1 and CDR2 (germline): MNHNS, SASEGT. V dropped 5 bases and J dropped 1; count of bases not matched to a gene: 6. This CDR3 is built from 15 residues. The CDR3 spells CASSIAGTGSYEQYF. The CDR3 nucleotides are TGTGCCAGCAGTATAGCCGGGACAGGGTCCTACGAGCAGTACTTC.

The chain joins TRBV28 to TRBJ1-1; a possible D gene is TRBD1 (5 bases). With 3 bases removed from V and 5 bases from J, the gap between germline ends came to 16 bases. Germline V gene data show CDR1 as MDHEN and CDR2 as SYDVKM. This CDR3 comprises 15 residues. CDR3 sequence reads: CASSFPATGGTEAFF. The CDR3 region has the DNA TGTGCCAGCAGTTTCCCGGCCACGGGGGGAACTGAAGCTTTCTTT.

The chain couples TRBV30 to TRBJ1-4; 7 nucleotides line up with TRBD1. Losses at the gene ends were 4 bases for V and 6 bases for J; bases not matched to a gene: 2. CDR1 is GTSNPN and CDR2 is SVGIG in the germline V gene (reference sequence). This CDR3 is 12 amino acids long. CDR3 nucleotides: TGTGCCTGGAAAGGGGGCTATGAAAAACTGTTTTTT. Residues: CAWKGGYEKLFF.

The chain combines TRBV7-2 with TRBJ2-5; D perhaps matches TRBD1 (6 bases). V lost 4 bases to trimming and J lost 2 bases, with 11 bases between them. CDR1 is SGHTA and CDR2 is FQGNSA in the germline V gene. The CDR3 loop spans 14 amino acids. CDR3 sequence reads: CASSYQTGQETQYF. CDR3 coding DNA: TGTGCCAGCAGCTATCAAACAGGGCAAGAGACCCAGTACTTC.

This CDR3 is CASMGGWPGFGITSVNEKLFF. CDR3 in DNA: TGTGCCAGCATGGGGGGGTGGCCAGGGTTCGGGATTACGTCGGTTAATGAAAAACTGTTTTTT. This chain uses TRBV2 with TRBJ1-4; tentatively, D is TRBD1 (5 bases). V shed 7 bases and J shed 4 bases, with 34 bases lying between them. The germline CDR1 and CDR2 sequences are SNHLY and FYNNEI. The CDR3 extends over 21 amino acids. Full variable domain (missing parts from reference TRBV2 and TRBJ1-4): EPEVTQTPSHQVTQMGQEVILRCVPISNHLYFYWYRQILGQKVEFLVSFYNNEISEKSEIFDDQFSVERPDGSNFTLKIRSTKLEDSAMYFCASMGGWPGFGITSVNEKLFFGSGTQLSVL.

This clone was observed once. A junction boundary mismatches the germline segment, possibly from a read error. The chain recombines TRBV2 with TRBJ1-2; tentatively, D is TRBD1 (5 bases). CDR3 length equals 14 residues. Germline-derived CDR1 and CDR2 are SNHLY and FYNNEI. The CDR3 loop is CASSAGPVDYGYTF. The CDR3 coding sequence is TGTGCCAGTAGTGCGGGGCCAGTCGACTATGGCTACACCTTC.

The chain carries TRBV5-8 and TRBJ1-2, with D possibly matching TRBD1 (6 bases). V lost 0 bases to trimming and J lost 5 bases, with 11 bases between them. The germline gives CDR1 SGHTS, CDR2 YDEGEE. This CDR3 has 14 amino acids. DNA for the CDR3: TGTGCCAGCAGCTTGGGACAGGAGGGGTATGGCTACACCTTC. It yields the protein CASSLGQEGYGYTF.

The J gene is TRBJ2-5, the V gene TRBV7-7; TRBD1 aligns across 9 bases. The V gene end was trimmed by 4 bases and the J gene end by 4 bases; junction bases not matched to a gene: 7. Germline V gene sequence: CDR1 SSHAT, CDR2 FNYEAQ (reference sequence). This CDR3 contains 15 residues. CDR3 sequence: CASSSTGTGTETQYF. The CDR3 nucleotides read TGTGCCAGCAGCTCTACCGGGACAGGGACAGAGACCCAGTACTTC.

As DNA, the CDR3 is TGCAGTCGCTCGGGAGCAGATACGCAGTATTTT. The encoded protein is CSRSGADTQYF. V is TRBV20-1 and J is TRBJ2-3; TRBD2 might be the D (6 bases). Germline-derived CDR1 and CDR2 are DFQATT and SNEGSKA (reference sequence). Trimming stripped 8 bases from V and 4 bases from J, with 10 bases between. This CDR3 region has 11 residues.

This rearrangement joins TRBV5-4 to TRBJ2-7; 11 bases line up with TRBD2. Germline V gene sequence: CDR1 SGHNT, CDR2 YYREEE (reference sequence). The CDR3 covers 15 residues. The J segment lost 5 bases and the V segment lost 6 bases, leaving 10 bases of the junction unmatched. CDR3: CASTSSGRLFHEQYF. The CDR3 nucleotides are TGTGCCAGCACCTCTAGCGGGAGGCTCTTCCACGAGCAGTACTTC.